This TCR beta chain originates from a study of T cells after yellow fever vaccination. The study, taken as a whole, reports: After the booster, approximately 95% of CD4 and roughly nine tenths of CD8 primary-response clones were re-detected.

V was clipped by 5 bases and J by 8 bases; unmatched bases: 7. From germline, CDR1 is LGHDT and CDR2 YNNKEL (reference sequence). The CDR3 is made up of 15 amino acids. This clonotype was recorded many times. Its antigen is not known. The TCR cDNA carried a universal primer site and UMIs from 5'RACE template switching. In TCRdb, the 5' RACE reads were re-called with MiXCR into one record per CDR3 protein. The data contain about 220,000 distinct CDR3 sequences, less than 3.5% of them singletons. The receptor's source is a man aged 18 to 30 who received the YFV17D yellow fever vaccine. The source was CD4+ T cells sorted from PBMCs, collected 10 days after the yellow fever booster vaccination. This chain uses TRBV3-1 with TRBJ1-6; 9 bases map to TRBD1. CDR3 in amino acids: CASSLGQGPDSPLHF. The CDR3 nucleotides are TGTGCCAGCAGCTTGGGACAGGGTCCGGATTCACCCCTCCACTTT.